The 12 T cell receptor beta chains below come from one sample, sequenced in a study of T cell repertoires in cytomegalovirus infection (dated by TCRdb to about 2019). For sequencing, an Illumina HiSeq 1500 was employed. In TCRdb, the public reads were trimmed at Q25 with fastp and aligned with MiXCR, with productive beta chains retained. Duplicate CDR3 protein sequences are folded into a single record with the most common DNA and genes. The sample profile shows fewer than 300,000 distinct CDR3 sequences; about 25% of them were found once. About 14% of the sample is taken by the ten largest. What was sequenced was PBMCs. These receptors were collected from a human donor in good health (CMV status not recorded). Some clones in this sample may be carry-over from other donors' samples.

The chain is built from TRBV6-2 or TRBV6-3 and TRBJ2-1; D is possibly TRBD2 (6 bases). The germline V gene has CDR1 MNHEY and CDR2 SVGEGT. The CDR3 runs 14 residues. V was trimmed by 7 bases and J by 0 bases, leaving 10 bases between them. The CDR3, as DNA: TGTGCCAGCACCCCGGGACTCTCCTACAATGAGCAGTTCTTC. Translation gives CASTPGLSYNEQFF.

This chain links TRBV25-1 with TRBJ1-4, with unresolved D. The CDR3 contains 15 residues. Trimming left V 1 base short and J 4 bases short, with 10 bases between. Looked up from germline, CDR1 is MGHDK and CDR2 is SYGVNS. DNA for the CDR3: TGTGCCAGCAGTGAATCAAGGCGGGTTAATGAAAAACTGTTTTTT. Protein: CASSESRRVNEKLFF.

This clonotype has a handful of counts. This chain uses TRBV2 with TRBJ2-2; no definite D call. V lost 4 bases to trimming and J lost 6 bases, with 9 bases between them. The V gene's germline CDR1 is SNHLY and CDR2 FYNNEI. CDR3 length equals 13 residues. CDR3 residues: CASSVLVPGELFF. The CDR3, as DNA: TGTGCCAGCAGTGTCTTGGTACCCGGGGAGCTGTTTTTT. Combining the CDR3 with reference TRBV2 and TRBJ2-2 gives the whole variable domain EPEVTQTPSHQVTQMGQEVILRCVPISNHLYFYWYRQILGQKVEFLVSFYNNEISEKSEIFDDQFSVERPDGSNFTLKIRSTKLEDSAMYFCASSVLVPGELFFGEGSRLTVL.

Concerning this clonotype itself: At one of its ends the junction is not consistent with the germline gene, which may arise from a read error. This rearrangement joins TRBV28 to TRBJ2-6; the D gene is possibly TRBD1 (5 bases). The CDR3 sequence is 13 residues long. The V gene's germline CDR1 is MDHEN and CDR2 SYDVKM. The CDR3 sequence: CASSGAGANVLTF. For the CDR3, the DNA is TGTGCCAGCAGCGGCGCTGGGGCCAACGTCCTGACCTTC.

The sample holds a few counts of this clonotype. V and J are TRBV15 and TRBJ2-2; 10 bases are a match to TRBD2. The CDR3 consists of 17 residues. Germline CDR1 and CDR2: LNHNV and YYDKDF (reference sequence). V shed 3 bases and J 3 bases; nucleotides not matched to a gene: 7. CDR3 sequence: CATSSPSGGRDTGELFF. CDR3 sequence (DNA): TGTGCCACCAGCAGCCCTAGCGGGGGTCGGGACACCGGGGAGCTGTTTTTT. Filled out from reference TRBV15 and TRBJ2-2, the complete variable domain reads DAMVIQNPRYQVTQFGKPVTLSCSQTLNHNVMYWYQQKSSQAPKLLFHYYDKDFNNEADTPDNFQSRRPNTSFCFLDIRSPGLGDTAMYLCATSSPSGGRDTGELFFGEGSRLTVL.

On this clonotype: One junction end disagrees with the germline gene, perhaps due to a read error. The chain is built from TRBV4-1 and TRBJ1-6, with D possibly matching TRBD1 (6 bases). The CDR3 consists of 15 residues. The V gene's germline CDR1 is MGHRA and CDR2 YSYEKL. Written as DNA, the CDR3 is TGTGCCAGCAGCGAACGGGGGCCGCTTAATTCACCCCTCCACTTT. Translating it yields CASSERGPLNSPLHF.

This clonotype was counted only a few times. The rearrangement joins TRBV6-2 or TRBV6-3 to TRBJ2-2; D gene unclear. Between the trimmed V and J ends, which lost 7 bases and 2 bases, there was a span of 14 bases. The CDR3 totals 15 residues. CDR1 MNHEY and CDR2 SVGEGT come from the germline V gene. The CDR3: CASIPERINTGELFF. The CDR3 DNA reads as TGTGCCAGCATTCCGGAGAGGATCAACACCGGGGAGCTGTTTTTT.

CDR3 residues: CASSTSVGGYPTSYNEQFF. The CDR3 nucleotides read TGTGCCAGCAGCACCTCGGTGGGGGGGTACCCCACCTCCTACAATGAGCAGTTCTTC. The chain couples TRBV9 to TRBJ2-1; TRBD2 aligns across 7 bases. From germline, CDR1 is SGDLS and CDR2 YYNGEE. Losses at the gene ends were 4 bases for V and 0 bases for J; bases not matched to a gene: 16. This CDR3 is 19 amino acids long.

The chain is built from TRBV29-1 and TRBJ2-7, with D perhaps TRBD1 (6 bases). This CDR3 is 12 amino acids long. Germline V CDR1 and CDR2: SQVTM, ANQGSEA. V lost 4 bases and J 5 bases, leaving 12 bases between the germline ends. In nucleotides, the CDR3 is TGCAGCGTTGGACAGGTGGGCAACGAGCAGTACTTC. It is translated as CSVGQVGNEQYF.

This chain joins TRBV19 and TRBJ1-5; 9 bases are a match to TRBD1. Trimming removed 7 bases from V and 4 bases from J; junction bases left unmatched: 8. CDR3 length: 15 residues. Per the germline V gene, CDR1 is LNHDA and CDR2 is SQIVND (reference sequence). The CDR3 sequence is CASTMGQGGNQPQHF. CDR3 bases: TGTGCCAGTACAATGGGACAGGGTGGAAATCAGCCCCAGCATTTT.

This clonotype was found many times. The CDR3 is CASSFYETQYF. The DNA for the CDR3 is TGTGCCAGCAGCTTTTACGAGACCCAGTACTTC. The V and J genes are TRBV7-9 and TRBJ2-5, with D unresolved. Germline CDR1 reads SEHNR; CDR2 reads FQNEAQ (reference sequence). The CDR3 length is 11 residues. Trimming left V 3 bases short and J 5 bases short, with 4 bases between.

This clonotype has more than one count but fewer than ten. The J gene is TRBJ2-3, the V gene TRBV11-2; D call uncertain. The V gene lost 3 bases and the J gene lost 4 bases, with 8 bases spanning the gap. This CDR3 spans 13 amino acids. The germline CDR1 and CDR2 sequences are SGHAT and FQNNGV. The CDR3: CASSLLLSDTQYF. The CDR3 region has the DNA TGTGCCAGCAGCTTGCTGTTGTCAGATACGCAGTATTTT. Looking up the rest from reference TRBV11-2 and TRBJ2-3 gives the full variable domain: EAGVAQSPRYKIIEKRQSVAFWCNPISGHATLYWYQQILGQGPKLLIQFQNNGVVDDSQLPKDRFSAERLKGVDSTLKIQPAKLEDSAVYLCASSLLLSDTQYFGPGTRLTVL.